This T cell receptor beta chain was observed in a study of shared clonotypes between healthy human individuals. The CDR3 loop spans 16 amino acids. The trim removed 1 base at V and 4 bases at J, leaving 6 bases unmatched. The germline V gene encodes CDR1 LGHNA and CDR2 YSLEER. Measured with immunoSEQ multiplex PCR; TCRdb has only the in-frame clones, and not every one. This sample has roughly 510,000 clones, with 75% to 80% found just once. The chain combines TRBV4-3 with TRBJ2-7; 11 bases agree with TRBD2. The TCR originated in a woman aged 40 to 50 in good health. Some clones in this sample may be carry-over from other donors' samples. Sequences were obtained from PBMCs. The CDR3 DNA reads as TGCGCCAGCAGCCAAGGTATAACTAGCGGGAGTTACGAGCAGTACTTC. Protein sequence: CASSQGITSGSYEQYF.